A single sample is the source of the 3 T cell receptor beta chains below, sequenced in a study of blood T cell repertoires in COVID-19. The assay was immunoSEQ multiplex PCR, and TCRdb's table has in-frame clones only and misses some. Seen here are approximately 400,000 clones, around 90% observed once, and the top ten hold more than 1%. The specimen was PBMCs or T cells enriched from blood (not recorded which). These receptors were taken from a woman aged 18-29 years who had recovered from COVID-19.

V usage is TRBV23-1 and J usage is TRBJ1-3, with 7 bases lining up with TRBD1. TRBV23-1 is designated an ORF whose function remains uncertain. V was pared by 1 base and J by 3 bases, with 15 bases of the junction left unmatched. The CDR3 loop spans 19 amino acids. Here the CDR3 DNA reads TGCGCCAGCAGTCAATACAAGATCCGAACAGGGGCCGTTGGAAACACCATATATTTT. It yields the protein CASSQYKIRTGAVGNTIYF.

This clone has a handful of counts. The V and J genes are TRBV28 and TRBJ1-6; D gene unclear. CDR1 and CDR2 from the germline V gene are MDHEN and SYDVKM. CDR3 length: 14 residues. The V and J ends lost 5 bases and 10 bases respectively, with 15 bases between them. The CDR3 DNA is TGTGCCAGCAGTCCGACGGATATGGGCTCACCCCTCCACTTT. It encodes CASSPTDMGSPLHF.

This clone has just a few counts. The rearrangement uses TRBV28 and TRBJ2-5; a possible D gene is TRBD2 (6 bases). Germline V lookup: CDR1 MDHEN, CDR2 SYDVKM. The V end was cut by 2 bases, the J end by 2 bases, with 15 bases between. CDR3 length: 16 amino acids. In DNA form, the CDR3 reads TGTGCCAGCAGTTTAGAGGAGGGAATTGGGCAAGAGACCCAGTACTTC. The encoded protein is CASSLEEGIGQETQYF.